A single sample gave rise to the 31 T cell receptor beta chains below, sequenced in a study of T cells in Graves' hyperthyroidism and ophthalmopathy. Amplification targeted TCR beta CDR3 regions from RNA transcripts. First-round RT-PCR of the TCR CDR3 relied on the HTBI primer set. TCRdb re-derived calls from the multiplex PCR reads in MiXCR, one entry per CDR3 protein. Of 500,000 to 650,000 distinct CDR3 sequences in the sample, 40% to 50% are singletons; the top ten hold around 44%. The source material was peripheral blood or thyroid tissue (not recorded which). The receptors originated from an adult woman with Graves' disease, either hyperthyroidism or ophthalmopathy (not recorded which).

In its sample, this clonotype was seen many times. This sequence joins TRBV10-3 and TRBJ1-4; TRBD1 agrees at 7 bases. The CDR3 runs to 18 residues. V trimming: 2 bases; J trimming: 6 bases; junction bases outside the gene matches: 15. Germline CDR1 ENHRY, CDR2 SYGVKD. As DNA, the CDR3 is TGTGCCATCAGTGAGACTTTAGGACAGGCGAGGAAGTATGAAAAACTGTTTTTT. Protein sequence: CAISETLGQARKYEKLFF.

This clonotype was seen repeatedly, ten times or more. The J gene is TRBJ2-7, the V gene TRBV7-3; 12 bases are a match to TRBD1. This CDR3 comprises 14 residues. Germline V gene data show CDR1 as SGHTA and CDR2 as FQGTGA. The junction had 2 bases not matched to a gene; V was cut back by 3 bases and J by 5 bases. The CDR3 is CASSLGQGANEQYF. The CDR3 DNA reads TGTGCCAGCAGCTTGGGACAGGGGGCGAACGAGCAGTACTTC.

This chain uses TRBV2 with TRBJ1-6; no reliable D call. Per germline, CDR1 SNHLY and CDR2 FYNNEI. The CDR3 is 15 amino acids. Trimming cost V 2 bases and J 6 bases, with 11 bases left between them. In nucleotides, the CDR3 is TGTGCCAGCAGTGAATGGGCTAGCCCTAATTCACCCCTCCACTTT. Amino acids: CASSEWASPNSPLHF.

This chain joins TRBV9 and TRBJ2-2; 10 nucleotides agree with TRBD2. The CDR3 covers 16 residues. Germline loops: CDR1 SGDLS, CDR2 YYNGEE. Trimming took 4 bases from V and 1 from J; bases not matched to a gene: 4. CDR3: CASSLGLAVNTGELFF. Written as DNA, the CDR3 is TGTGCCAGCAGCTTAGGACTAGCGGTGAACACCGGGGAGCTGTTTTTT.

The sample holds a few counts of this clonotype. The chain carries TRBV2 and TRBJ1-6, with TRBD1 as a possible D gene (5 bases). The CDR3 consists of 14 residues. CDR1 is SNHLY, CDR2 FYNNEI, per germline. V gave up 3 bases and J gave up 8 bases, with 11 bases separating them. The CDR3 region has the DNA TGTGCCAGCAGTGACTTGGGGGACTATTCACCCCTCCACTTT. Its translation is CASSDLGDYSPLHF.

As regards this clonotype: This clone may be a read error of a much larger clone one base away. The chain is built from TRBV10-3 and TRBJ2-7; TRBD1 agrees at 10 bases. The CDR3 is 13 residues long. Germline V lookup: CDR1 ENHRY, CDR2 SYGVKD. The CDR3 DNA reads TGTGCCAGCAGTGAGCGGGACAGGGGATCACAGTACTTC. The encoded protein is CASSERDRGSQYF.

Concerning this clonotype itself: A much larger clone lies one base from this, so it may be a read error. The CDR3 DNA reads TGTGCCTGGAGTGTAGGGCTACCCAACGGGGAGCTGTTTTTT. This codes for CAWSVGLPNGELFF. The V gene is TRBV30, the J gene TRBJ2-2; D is uncertain. The V end was cut by 0 bases, the J end by 7 bases, with 12 bases between. The germline V gene has CDR1 GTSNPN and CDR2 SVGIG (reference sequence). The length of the CDR3 is 14 residues.

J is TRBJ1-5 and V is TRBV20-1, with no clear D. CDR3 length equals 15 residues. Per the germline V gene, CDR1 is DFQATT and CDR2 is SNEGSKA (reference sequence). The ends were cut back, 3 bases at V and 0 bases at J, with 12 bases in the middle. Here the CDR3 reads CSASSTAHSNQPQHF. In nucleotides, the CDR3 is TGCAGTGCTAGCTCTACAGCTCATAGCAATCAGCCCCAGCATTTT.

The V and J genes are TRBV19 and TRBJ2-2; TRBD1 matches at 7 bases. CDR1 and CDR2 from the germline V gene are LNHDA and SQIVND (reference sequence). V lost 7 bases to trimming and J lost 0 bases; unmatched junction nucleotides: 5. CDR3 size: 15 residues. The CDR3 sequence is CASTETGTNTGELFF. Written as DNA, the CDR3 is TGTGCCAGTACCGAGACAGGGACGAACACCGGGGAGCTGTTTTTT. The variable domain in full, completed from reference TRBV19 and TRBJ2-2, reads DGGITQSPKYLFRKEGQNVTLSCEQNLNHDAMYWYRQDPGQGLRLIYYSQIVNDFQKGDIAEGYSVSREKKESFPLTVTSAQKNPTAFYLCASTETGTNTGELFFGEGSRLTVL.

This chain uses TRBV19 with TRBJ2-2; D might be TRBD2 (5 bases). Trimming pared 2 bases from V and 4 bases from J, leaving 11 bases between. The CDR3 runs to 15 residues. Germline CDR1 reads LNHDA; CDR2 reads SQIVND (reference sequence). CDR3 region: CASSISGLGTGELFF. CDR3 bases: TGTGCCAGTAGTATAAGCGGATTGGGCACCGGGGAGCTGTTTTTT.

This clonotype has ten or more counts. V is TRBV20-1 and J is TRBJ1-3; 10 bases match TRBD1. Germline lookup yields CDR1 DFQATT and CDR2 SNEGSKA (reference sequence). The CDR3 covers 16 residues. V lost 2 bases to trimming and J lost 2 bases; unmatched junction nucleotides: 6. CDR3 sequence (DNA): TGCAGTGCTAGAAGGAGTGGGACAGGGGCTGGAAACACCATATATTTT. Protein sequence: CSARRSGTGAGNTIYF.

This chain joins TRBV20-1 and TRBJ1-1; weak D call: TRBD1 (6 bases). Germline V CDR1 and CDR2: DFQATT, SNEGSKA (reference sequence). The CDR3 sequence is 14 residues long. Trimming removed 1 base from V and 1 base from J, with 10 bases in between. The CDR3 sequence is CSARAPDRNTEAFF. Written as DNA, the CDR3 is TGCAGTGCTAGAGCGCCGGACAGGAACACTGAAGCTTTCTTT.

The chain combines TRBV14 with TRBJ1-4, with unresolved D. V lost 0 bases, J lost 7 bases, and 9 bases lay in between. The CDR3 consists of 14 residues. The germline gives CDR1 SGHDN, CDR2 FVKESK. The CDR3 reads CASSQDLSAEKLFF. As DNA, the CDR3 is TGTGCCAGCAGCCAAGATCTGTCGGCTGAAAAACTGTTTTTT.

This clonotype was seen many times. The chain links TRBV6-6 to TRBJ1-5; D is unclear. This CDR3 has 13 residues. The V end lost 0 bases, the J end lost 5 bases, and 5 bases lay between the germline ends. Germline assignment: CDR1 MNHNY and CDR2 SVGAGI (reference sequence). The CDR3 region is CASSYSSDQPQHF. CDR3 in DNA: TGTGCCAGCAGTTACTCCTCAGATCAGCCCCAGCATTTT.

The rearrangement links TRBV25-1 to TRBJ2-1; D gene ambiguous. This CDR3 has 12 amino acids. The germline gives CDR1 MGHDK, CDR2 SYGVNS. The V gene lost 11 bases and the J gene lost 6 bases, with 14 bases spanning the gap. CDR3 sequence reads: CAGRRKGNEQFF. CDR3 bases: TGTGCCGGCCGCCGGAAAGGCAATGAGCAGTTCTTC.

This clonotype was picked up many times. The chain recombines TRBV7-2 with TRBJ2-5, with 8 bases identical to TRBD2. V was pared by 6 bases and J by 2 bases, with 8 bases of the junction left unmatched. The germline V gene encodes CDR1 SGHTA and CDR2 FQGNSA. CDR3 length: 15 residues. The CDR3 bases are TGTGCCAGCAGACGCGGACTAGCTGCACAAGAGACCCAGTACTTC. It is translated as CASRRGLAAQETQYF.

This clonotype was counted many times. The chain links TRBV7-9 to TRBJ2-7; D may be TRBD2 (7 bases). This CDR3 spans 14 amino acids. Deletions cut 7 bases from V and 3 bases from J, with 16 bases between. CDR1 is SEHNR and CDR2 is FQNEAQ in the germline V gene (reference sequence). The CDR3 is CASTVGGALYEQYF. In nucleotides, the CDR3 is TGTGCCAGCACCGTTGGGGGGGCCCTCTACGAGCAGTACTTC.

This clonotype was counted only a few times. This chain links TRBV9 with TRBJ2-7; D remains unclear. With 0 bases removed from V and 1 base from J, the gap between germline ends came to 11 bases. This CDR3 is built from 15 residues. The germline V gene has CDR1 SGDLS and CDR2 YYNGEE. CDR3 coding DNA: TGTGCCAGCAGCGTAGGGCCAGATGATTCCTACGAGCAGTACTTC. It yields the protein CASSVGPDDSYEQYF.

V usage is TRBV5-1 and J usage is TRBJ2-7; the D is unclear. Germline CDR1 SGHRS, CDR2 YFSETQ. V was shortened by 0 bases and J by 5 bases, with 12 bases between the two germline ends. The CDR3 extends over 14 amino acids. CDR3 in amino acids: CASSLGGMFNEQYF. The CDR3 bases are TGCGCCAGCAGCTTGGGAGGAATGTTCAACGAGCAGTACTTC.

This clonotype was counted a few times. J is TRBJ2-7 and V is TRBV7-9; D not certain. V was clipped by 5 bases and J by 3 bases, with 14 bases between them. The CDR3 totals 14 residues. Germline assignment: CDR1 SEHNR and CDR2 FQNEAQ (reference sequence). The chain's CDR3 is CASSLTGFHYEQYF. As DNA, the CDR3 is TGTGCCAGCAGCCTAACCGGGTTTCACTACGAGCAGTACTTC.

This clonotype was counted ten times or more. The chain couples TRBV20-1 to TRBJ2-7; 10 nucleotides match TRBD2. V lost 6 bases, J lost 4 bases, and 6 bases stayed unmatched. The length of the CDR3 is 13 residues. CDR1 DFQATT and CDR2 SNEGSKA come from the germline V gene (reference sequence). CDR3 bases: TGCAGTGCCAACCCACTAGCGGGGTACGAGCAGTACTTC. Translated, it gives CSANPLAGYEQYF.

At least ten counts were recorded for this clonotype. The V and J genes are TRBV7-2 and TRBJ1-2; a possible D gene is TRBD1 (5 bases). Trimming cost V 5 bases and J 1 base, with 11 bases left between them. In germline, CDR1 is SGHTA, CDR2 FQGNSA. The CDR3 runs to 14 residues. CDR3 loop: CASSPGDLNYGYTF. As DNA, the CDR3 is TGTGCCAGCAGCCCCGGGGACCTTAACTATGGCTACACCTTC.

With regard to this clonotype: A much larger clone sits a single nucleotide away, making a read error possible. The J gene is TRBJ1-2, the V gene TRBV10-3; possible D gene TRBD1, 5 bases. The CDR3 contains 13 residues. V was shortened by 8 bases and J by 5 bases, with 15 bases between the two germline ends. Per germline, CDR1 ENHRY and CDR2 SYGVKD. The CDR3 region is CAISPGGLYGYTF. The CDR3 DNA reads TGTGCCATCTCGCCGGGGGGACTTTATGGCTACACCTTC.

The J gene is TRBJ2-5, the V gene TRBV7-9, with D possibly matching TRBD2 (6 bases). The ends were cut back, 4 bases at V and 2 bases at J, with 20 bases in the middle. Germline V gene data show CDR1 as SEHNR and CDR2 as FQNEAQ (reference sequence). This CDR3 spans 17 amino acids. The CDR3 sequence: CASSYLLGAGSQETQYF. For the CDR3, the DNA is TGTGCCAGCAGCTACCTACTTGGAGCGGGCTCTCAAGAGACCCAGTACTTC.

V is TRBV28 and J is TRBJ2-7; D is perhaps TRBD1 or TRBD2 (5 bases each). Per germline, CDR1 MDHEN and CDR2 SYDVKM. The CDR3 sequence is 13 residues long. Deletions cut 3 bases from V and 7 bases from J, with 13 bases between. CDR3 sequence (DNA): TGTGCCAGCAGTTTGAGGGGTACCGGGGAGCAGTACTTC. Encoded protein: CASSLRGTGEQYF.

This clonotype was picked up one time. CDR3 residues: CASGIVPTTSTDTQYF. In nucleotides, the CDR3 is TGCGCCAGCGGGATAGTACCCACGACTAGCACAGATACGCAGTATTTT. This chain uses TRBV5-1 with TRBJ2-3; D is unresolved. The V gene's germline CDR1 is SGHRS and CDR2 YFSETQ. The CDR3 totals 16 residues. Trimming took off 7 bases at V and 0 bases at J, with 18 bases between the two ends. The full variable domain, with the rest looked up from reference TRBV5-1 and TRBJ2-3, is KAGVTQTPRYLIKTRGQQVTLSCSPISGHRSVSWYQQTPGQGLQFLFEYFSETQRNKGNFPGRFSGRQFSNSRSEMNVSTLELGDSALYLCASGIVPTTSTDTQYFGPGTRLTVL.

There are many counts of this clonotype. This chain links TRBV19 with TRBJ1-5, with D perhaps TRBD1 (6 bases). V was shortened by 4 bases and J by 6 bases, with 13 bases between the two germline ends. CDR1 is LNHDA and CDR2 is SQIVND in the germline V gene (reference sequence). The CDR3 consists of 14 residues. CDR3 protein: CASSNGQISQPQHF. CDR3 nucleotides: TGTGCCAGTAGTAACGGACAGATTTCTCAGCCCCAGCATTTT. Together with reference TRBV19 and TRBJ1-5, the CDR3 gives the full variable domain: DGGITQSPKYLFRKEGQNVTLSCEQNLNHDAMYWYRQDPGQGLRLIYYSQIVNDFQKGDIAEGYSVSREKKESFPLTVTSAQKNPTAFYLCASSNGQISQPQHFGDGTRLSIL.

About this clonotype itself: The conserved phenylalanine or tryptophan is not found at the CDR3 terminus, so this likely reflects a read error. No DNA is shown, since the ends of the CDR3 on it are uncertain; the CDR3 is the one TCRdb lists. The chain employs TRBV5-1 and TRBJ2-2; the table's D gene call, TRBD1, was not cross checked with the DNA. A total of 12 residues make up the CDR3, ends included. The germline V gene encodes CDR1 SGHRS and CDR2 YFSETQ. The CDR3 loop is CASSLQPPGPGT.

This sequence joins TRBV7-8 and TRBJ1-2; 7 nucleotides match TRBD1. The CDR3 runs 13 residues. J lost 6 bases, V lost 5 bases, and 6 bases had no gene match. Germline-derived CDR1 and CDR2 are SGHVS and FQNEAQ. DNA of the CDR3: TGTGCCAGCAGCACCCGACAGGGCCATGGCTACACCTTC. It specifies CASSTRQGHGYTF.

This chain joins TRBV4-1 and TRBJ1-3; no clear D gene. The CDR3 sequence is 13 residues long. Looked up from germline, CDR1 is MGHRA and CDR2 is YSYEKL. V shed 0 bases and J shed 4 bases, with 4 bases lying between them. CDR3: CASSQELGNTIYF. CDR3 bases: TGCGCCAGCAGCCAAGAATTAGGAAACACCATATATTTT.

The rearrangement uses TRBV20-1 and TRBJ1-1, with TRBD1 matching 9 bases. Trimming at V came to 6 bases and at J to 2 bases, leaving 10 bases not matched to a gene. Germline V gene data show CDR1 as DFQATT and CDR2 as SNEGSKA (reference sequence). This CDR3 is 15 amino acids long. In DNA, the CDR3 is TGCAGTGCGCAAACAGGGGGCGAGGGAAACACTGAAGCTTTCTTT. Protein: CSAQTGGEGNTEAFF.